This T cell receptor beta chain was sequenced during a study of cytomegalovirus exposure and HLA in healthy donors. Background on the study: Sequencing of 180 million or so T cells in an earlier analysis found roughly 120 million unique TCR beta sequences. Out of several hundred genotyped donors, about 76% belonged to the Caucasian-associated ancestry cluster. Findings and limits, study-wide: Among the CMV-associated chains, three were confirmed in vitro as specific for CMV antigens.

J was trimmed by 3 bases and V by 4 bases; bases with no gene match: 7. The CDR3 has 15 amino acids. Germline CDR1 LGHNA, CDR2 YNFKEQ. Healthy individuals who donated bone marrow served as the donors. The PCR made use of 60 Vbeta and 13 Jbeta primers. TCRdb keeps only in-frame clones here, not all; method: immunoSEQ multiplex PCR. The data contain some 250,000 clones, roughly 82% of them singletons. Concerning this clone: Its matching antigen is unknown.

This sequence originates from a woman aged 40 to 55 in good health and CMV-seropositive. The sequencing sample was made of PBMCs. The rearrangement links TRBV4-2 to TRBJ2-5; TRBD2 matches at 8 bases. The CDR3 coding sequence is TGTGCCAGCAGCCCGGGGGGGGGCAGAGAAGAGACCCAGTACTTC. This sequence encodes CASSPGGGREETQYF.